The rows below give T cell receptor beta chains drawn from one sample of a study of cytomegalovirus exposure and HLA in healthy donors. TCRdb keeps only in-frame clones here, not all; method: immunoSEQ multiplex PCR. The table records 87,000 or so clones, about 76% of them present only once. Sequenced sample: PBMCs. These TCRs come from a middle-aged woman in good health and CMV-seronegative. Each CDR3 is given without its conserved first and last residue. The order of the fields is V gene, J gene, CDR3 protein.

>TRBV5-1|TRBJ1-1
ASRRSGMNTEAF
>TRBV29-1|TRBJ1-2
SAIPGTENYGYT
>TRBV7-6|TRBJ1-1
ASSSPGGTEAF
>TRBV5-1|TRBJ1-1
ASSEGGTANTEAF
>TRBV7-8|TRBJ1-5
ASSPGGGYSNQPQH
>TRBV6-1|TRBJ1-2
ASSEISGGYT
>TRBV19|TRBJ2-7
ASSTGRTGSYEQY
>TRBV7-9|TRBJ2-1
ASSLSPRAGDEQF
>TRBV4-1|TRBJ1-1
ASSQFRNTEAF
>TRBV2|TRBJ2-2
ASTDGGNTGELF
>TRBV6-6|TRBJ1-2
ASSPDRGAYGYT
>TRBV30|TRBJ1-2
AWSVQGIYT
>TRBV5-6|TRBJ2-7
ASSLLNEQY
>TRBV6-5|TRBJ2-3
ASRTGLADTQY
>TRBV28|TRBJ1-1
ASRLARTGGNTEAF
>TRBV4-3|TRBJ1-3
ASSQDWGGRSGNTIY
>TRBV6-4|TRBJ1-5
ASSDSPLAPQH
>TRBV11-2|TRBJ2-3
ASSPNTDTQY
>TRBV20-1|TRBJ1-1
SARVALEAF
>TRBV6-6|TRBJ1-2
ASVMRTGGYT
>TRBV6-4|TRBJ1-1
ASSEVSENTEAF
>TRBV5-1|TRBJ2-7
ASSSRASGGADEQY
>TRBV23-1|TRBJ2-3
ATIYGGLADTQY
>TRBV4-1|TRBJ1-2
ASRPTGVNYGYT
>TRBV5-1|TRBJ1-6
ASSPGHTFSPLH
>TRBV4-1|TRBJ2-7
ASSQAGQGYEQY
>TRBV5-1|TRBJ1-2
ASSPNSRGIANYGYT
>TRBV6-1|TRBJ2-7
ASMQYVRSSYEQY
>TRBV7-3|TRBJ1-6
ASSLSDRVYNSPLH
>TRBV18|TRBJ1-2
ASSPQALDRVNYGYT
>TRBV7-9|TRBJ2-7
ASSLDEPGAYEQY
>TRBV2|TRBJ1-1
ASSKDKNTEAF
>TRBV5-1|TRBJ1-2
ASSLASGKANYGYT
>TRBV5-4|TRBJ2-1
ASRPQVGLGGIEQF
>TRBV5-1|TRBJ1-1
ASKMGGWDEAF
>TRBV2|TRBJ1-1
ASSEGARNTEAF
>TRBV7-2|TRBJ2-1
ASSLQRGSINEQF
>TRBV6-5|TRBJ2-7
ASTSRGSHEQY
>TRBV4-3|TRBJ2-1
ASSQVDSSGEQF
>TRBV7-9|TRBJ2-3
ASSFTGGTQDTQY
>TRBV7-2|TRBJ2-7
ASSLRTRDLEQY
>TRBV6-5|TRBJ1-4
ASSSTGEYGEKLF
>TRBV27|TRBJ2-1
ASSYTYYNEQF
>TRBV2|TRBJ1-1
ASNPGEFEAF
>TRBV5-1|TRBJ2-7
ASSWTTGRANYEQY
>TRBV25-1|TRBJ1-1
ASKGTGPEAF
>TRBV15|TRBJ2-7
ATSGWSQGGRYYEQY
>TRBV7-2|TRBJ1-4
ASSRSGLNEKLF
>TRBV7-2|TRBJ2-2
ASSLGLAGGNTGELF
>TRBV19|TRBJ2-2
ASSWTSGGAYTGELF
>TRBV28|TRBJ1-6
ASSVSLRQSPLH
>TRBV13|TRBJ2-1
ASSLNGAGGPYNEQF
>TRBV4-2|TRBJ1-1
ASSHEDSMNTEAF
>TRBV27|TRBJ1-2
ASSSSTGLGDGYT
>TRBV7-2|TRBJ2-7
ASSYDRGPNEQY
>TRBV12-5|TRBJ2-2
ASRPGVTGELF
>TRBV30|TRBJ1-2
AWSPSGYT
>TRBV6-5|TRBJ2-5
ATTRGDETQY
>TRBV5-6|TRBJ1-5
ASSFLNQPQH
>TRBV4-1|TRBJ1-2
ASSQERTGANT